These T cell receptor beta chains were read from a single sample in a study of blood T cell repertoires in COVID-19. Produced via immunoSEQ multiplex PCR; TCRdb's table is partial and in-frame only. Of about 140,000 clones in the sample, over 60% were seen once. The material sequenced was peripheral blood. All receptors come from a man aged 50-60 years with acute or convalescent COVID-19. The CDR3 runs from the conserved cysteine through the conserved F or W. D genes are given only for firm matches. The size of a clone is reported for some rows only, either as once, few or many, or as a class for expanded clones.

d_call	v_call	clone_size	j_call	cdr3_nt	cdr3_aa
-	TRBV10-3	-	TRBJ2-1	TGTGCCATCAGTGAGTCGCTGGGGGCGGCTTACAATGAGCAGTTCTTC	CAISESLGAAYNEQFF
-	TRBV12-3/TRBV12-4	-	TRBJ2-3	TGTGCCAGCAGTTTTATTGGCACAGATACGCAGTATTTT	CASSFIGTDTQYF
TRBD1	TRBV4-1	-	TRBJ2-2	TGCGCCAGCAGCCAAGTAGGACAGGGGGACGGTGGGGAGCTGTTTTTT	CASSQVGQGDGGELFF
TRBD1	TRBV7-6	-	TRBJ2-2	TGTGCCAGGCGATTTAGGGGGCAGGGGGCAAATGCGAACACCGGGGAGCTGTTTTTT	CARRFRGQGANANTGELFF
TRBD2	TRBV10-1	-	TRBJ2-3	TGCGCCAGCAGTGAGTCTTCGGGGGGGCCGCCAGATACGCAGTATTTT	CASSESSGGPPDTQYF
-	TRBV6-4	-	TRBJ1-2	TGTGCCAGCAGTTATACGACAGGAGGAAACTATGGCTACACCTTC	CASSYTTGGNYGYTF
TRBD1	TRBV9	-	TRBJ1-1	TGTGCCAGCAGCGGGGGACAGTTCAACACTGAAGCTTTCTTT	CASSGGQFNTEAFF
-	TRBV27	-	TRBJ2-5	TGTGCCAGCAGTTTATCGGGGGCCCGGATTCTCCAGTACTTC	CASSLSGARILQYF
TRBD1	TRBV18	-	TRBJ1-2	TGTGCCAGCTCACCATTAGCACAGGGGGCGCGGGGCTACACCTTC	CASSPLAQGARGYTF
TRBD1	TRBV5-1	-	TRBJ2-5	TGCGCCAGCAGCCTGACAGGGGGGGTACAAGAGACCCAGTACTTC	CASSLTGGVQETQYF
-	TRBV6-5	-	TRBJ1-3	TGTGCCAGCACTGCTACAGGGGGAAACACCATATATTTT	CASTATGGNTIYF
TRBD2	TRBV9	-	TRBJ2-1	TGTGCCAGCAGCGTAGCTGGAGGGCTAGCGGGGGGGCGCCCTTTCTACAATGAGCAGTTCTTC	CASSVAGGLAGGRPFYNEQFF
-	TRBV5-1	once	TRBJ1-2	TGCGCCAGCAGCTTGGCAGCAGGGGAGAACTATGGCTACACCTTC	CASSLAAGENYGYTF
-	TRBV20-1	-	TRBJ2-7	TGCAGTGCTAGTTTTCCGGGGGGCGGAACCTACGAGCAGTACTTC	CSASFPGGGTYEQYF
TRBD1	TRBV9	-	TRBJ1-1	TGTGCCAGCAGCTTTCTGACCGGGACAGGGGGCCAAGAAGCTTTCTTT	CASSFLTGTGGQEAFF
TRBD1	TRBV11-2	-	TRBJ1-4	TGTGCCAGCAGCTATAGACAGGGGTTTTTTGCAACTAATGAAAAACTGTTTTTT	CASSYRQGFFATNEKLFF
TRBD2	TRBV6-6	-	TRBJ2-3	TGTGCCAGCAGTCAACGATCCGGGACTAGCGGGGGCACAGATACACAGTATTTT	CASSQRSGTSGGTDTQYF
TRBD1	TRBV10-3	many	TRBJ2-7	TGTGCCATCAGTGAGTTGGGACAGGGGAAAAGCGAGCAGTACTTC	CAISELGQGKSEQYF
TRBD2	TRBV7-8	once	TRBJ2-1	TGTGCCAGCAGCCAGTCGGGGGGAGTCCTCTACAATGAGCAGTTCTTC	CASSQSGGVLYNEQFF
-	TRBV5-1	-	TRBJ2-3	TGCGCCAGCAGCTTGAGCAGGGGATCCTCAGATACGCAGTATTTT	CASSLSRGSSDTQYF
-	TRBV21-1	-	TRBJ2-2	TGTGCCAGCAGCAAAGCCGAACAGGGTTTAAGCGGGGAGCTGTTTTTT	CASSKAEQGLSGELFF
-	TRBV4-1	-	TRBJ2-3	TGCGCCAGCAGCCAAGGGGGTATGGGGGGGGCCCCAGATACGCAGTATTTT	CASSQGGMGGAPDTQYF
TRBD2	TRBV10-3	-	TRBJ2-3	TGTGCCATCAGTGAGTCTCAGGCTAGCGGGACTAGCACAGATACGCAGTATTTT	CAISESQASGTSTDTQYF
TRBD1	TRBV29-1	-	TRBJ1-2	TGCAGCGTTGGGGAGGGGCAGGGGGCGTATGGCTACACCTTC	CSVGEGQGAYGYTF
TRBD2	TRBV2	-	TRBJ2-3	TGTGCCAGCAGTGAAAATCTAGCGGGGAATACGCAGTATTTT	CASSENLAGNTQYF
-	TRBV12-3/TRBV12-4	-	TRBJ1-1	TGTGCCAGCAGTTTCTCCAGGGAAACTGAAGCTTTCTTT	CASSFSRETEAFF
TRBD1	TRBV6-5	-	TRBJ1-2	TGTGCCAGCAGTTACGTAACCGGGACAGGAGTTTATGGCTACACCTTC	CASSYVTGTGVYGYTF
-	TRBV5-1	-	TRBJ1-1	TGCGCCAGCAGCGTAGGACTTATGAACACTGAAGCTTTCTTT	CASSVGLMNTEAFF
-	TRBV12-3/TRBV12-4	-	TRBJ2-3	TGTGCCAGCAGTTTAAGAGGGACAGATACGCAGTATTTT	CASSLRGTDTQYF
TRBD1	TRBV18	-	TRBJ1-1	TGTGCCAGCTCACTACAGGGGGGTACTGAAGCTTTCTTT	CASSLQGGTEAFF
-	TRBV19	-	TRBJ1-5	TGTGCCAGCACCCGGCTCCGGGACAACCTACTTAGCAATCAGCCCCAGCATTTT	CASTRLRDNLLSNQPQHF
TRBD1	TRBV5-1	once	TRBJ1-4	TGCGCCAGCAGCTTGCTGAGGGGGCCTAATGAAAAACTGTTTTTT	CASSLLRGPNEKLFF
TRBD2	TRBV12-5	-	TRBJ2-1	TGTGCTAGTGGTCCTTCTTCCGGGGGGAATGAGCAGTTCTTC	CASGPSSGGNEQFF
-	TRBV19	-	TRBJ2-7	TGTGCCAGTAGTATAAGCTCGACAGGCTATTACGAGCAGTACTTC	CASSISSTGYYEQYF
-	TRBV2	-	TRBJ1-6	TGTGCCAGCAGTGAAGCGCGGGGGGGGCTTTCACCCCTCCACTTT	CASSEARGGLSPLHF
TRBD1	TRBV19	-	TRBJ2-5	TGTGCCAGTACTCACTCTTTCTTAATCGCGGACAGGGTGCAAGAGACCCAGTACTTC	CASTHSFLIADRVQETQYF
-	TRBV20-1	once	TRBJ2-1	TGCAGTGCTGTCTTAAATGAGCAGTTCTTC	CSAVLNEQFF
TRBD2	TRBV29-1	-	TRBJ2-1	TGCAGCGTTCCGCCGGGACTAGCGGGGGGCTTGAGCTCCTACAATGAGCAGTTCTTC	CSVPPGLAGGLSSYNEQFF
TRBD2	TRBV7-2	-	TRBJ2-5	TGTGCCAGCAGCTTAGACAGCGGGGGCCAAGAGACCCAGTACTTC	CASSLDSGGQETQYF
TRBD1	TRBV10-2	once	TRBJ1-2	TGCGCCAGCATCTCGGACAGGGAAGGCTACACCTTC	CASISDREGYTF
TRBD1	TRBV25-1	once	TRBJ2-1	TGTGCCACCTGGCCGACAGGGTTCAATGAGCAGTTCTTC	CATWPTGFNEQFF
-	TRBV19	-	TRBJ2-2	TGTGCCAGTAGTTCCCACGGGGGTGCGAACACCGGGGAGCTGTTTTTT	CASSSHGGANTGELFF
TRBD2	TRBV24-1	-	TRBJ2-5	TGTGCCACCAGTGATTGGACTAGCGGGGGGGGTGAGACCCAGTACTTC	CATSDWTSGGGETQYF
TRBD1	TRBV19	-	TRBJ2-7	TGTGCCAGTCGTATATCGGGACAGGGTTACTACGAGCAGTACTTC	CASRISGQGYYEQYF
TRBD1	TRBV10-3	-	TRBJ1-1	TGTGCCACCAAGGGGACAGGGGGCAGCACTGAAGCTTTCTTT	CATKGTGGSTEAFF